This T cell receptor beta chain is drawn from a study of blood T cell repertoires in COVID-19. The protocol was immunoSEQ multiplex PCR, while the TCRdb copy is restricted to in-frame clones and leaves out a portion. The repertoire has about 230,000 clones, 70% to 90% of them found once; the top ten carry 11%. This receptor was obtained from a man aged 25 to 45 who had recovered from COVID-19. The sample comprised PBMCs or T cells enriched from blood (not recorded which).

CDR3 sequence: CASRPRDNSNEKLFF. CDR3 bases: TGTGCCAGCAGACCCCGGGACAACTCTAATGAAAAACTGTTTTTT. The chain couples TRBV6-5 to TRBJ1-4; TRBD1 is a possible D gene (6 bases). This CDR3 region has 15 residues. Between the trimmed V and J ends, which lost 6 bases and 3 bases, there was a span of 14 bases. Germline V gene lookup returns CDR1 MNHEY and CDR2 SVGAGI.